This T cell receptor beta chain was captured in a study of CXCR3-negative and CXCR3-positive naive CD8 T cells. Study details: Some 130 million TRB reads were obtained overall (about 1.5 +/- 0.3 million per library).

This CDR3 comprises 12 residues. CDR1 and CDR2 from the germline V gene are SQVTM and ANQGSEA. It was by 5' RACE with UMI labels that the TRB cDNA libraries were prepared. TCRdb reanalyzed the 5' RACE reads and collapses them to one entry per CDR3 protein, without DNA. In all, the sample yields tens of thousands of distinct CDR3 sequences. The receptor's source is a human donor in good health. Some clones in this sample may be carry-over from other donors' samples. The sequenced material came from naive CXCR3- CD8+ T cells from blood. Subset described: CD45RO-CCR7+CD27+CD95- naive CD8+ T cells lacking CXCR3 (TNR3-). This chain links TRBV29-1 with TRBJ2-2. CDR3: CSVAAVTGELFF.